The present T cell receptor (beta chain) was sequenced within a study of graft-versus-host responses after intestinal transplantation. In the study overall: Grafts that recipients had were multivisceral, liver-intestinal, or isolated intestinal transplants. Recipients across the board were started on anti-thymocyte globulin induction, then kept on tacrolimus and steroids for approximately three years.

Study observations and caveats: Peak levels of circulating GvH clones tracked with early post-transplant HvG declines. Subjects displaying graft-donor T cell macrochimerism possessed elevated graft-versus-host to host-versus-graft clonal ratios inside allografts.

This clone is labeled as medium-sized (0.01 to 0.1%). Antigen unknown. Produced via immunoSEQ multiplex PCR; TCRdb's table is partial and in-frame only. The sample includes under 15,000 clones, 80% to 90% of them seen just once. CDR1 is LNHNV, CDR2 YYDKDF, per germline (reference sequence). The ends lost 4 bases at V and 1 base at J; junction bases unmatched: 6. The CDR3 has 18 amino acids. Material: PBMCs, obtained about 130 days after transplant. The chain uses TRBV15 and TRBJ2-2, with TRBD2 matching 13 bases. The TCR sequence derives from a human patient who received an intestinal transplant, so some T cells may come from the graft donor. The CDR3 coding sequence is TGTGCCACCAGCACACCGACTAGCGGGAGGTTGAACACCGGGGAGCTGTTTTTT. It encodes CATSTPTSGRLNTGELFF.